Included here is one TCR beta chain sequence, with context. What it binds is not known. The CDR3 is 15 residues long. The V and J ends lost 3 bases and 3 bases, in that order; junction bases with no gene match: 7. CDR1 is KGHSH and CDR2 is LQKENI in the germline V gene. This sample's time point: after neoadjuvant nivolumab, at surgical resection. PBMCs were not maintained or expanded in culture before analysis. The sample belongs to a study of neoadjuvant anti-PD-1 for oral cavity cancer. The study's findings and limits: After neoadjuvant nivolumab, PBMC T cell clonality was significantly higher in non-responders than responders.

Six replicates per PBMC sample, mostly from 400 to 500 ng of genomic DNA. Assay: immunoSEQ multiplex PCR; the TCRdb copy retains only in-frame clones and omits some. The sample lists around 32,000 clones; just under 80% were seen once. The chain links TRBV18 to TRBJ2-5, with TRBD2 matching 7 bases. Material: PBMCs, obtained after nivolumab (anti-PD-1) treatment. This TCR came from a person between 35 and 79 years old with oral cavity squamous cell carcinoma. The DNA for the CDR3 is TGTGCCAGCTCACCTCTGTCGGGGGGAGAAGAGACCCAGTACTTC. Amino acid sequence: CASSPLSGGEETQYF.